This T cell receptor (beta chain) stems from a study of blood T cells in healthy people across ages. Study observations and caveats: Using unsorted PBMCs precluded a conclusive naive versus antigen-experienced comparison. Donor CMV status was unknown, possibly confounding expanded clonotype changes.

Combining a sample-barcoded 5' primer with a J-beta primer mix, a second PCR ran for roughly 7 to 11 cycles. TCRdb used MiXCR to reprocess the 5' RACE reads, holding one entry per CDR3 protein. The sample gives 850,000 to 1,300,000 distinct CDR3 sequences, 40% to 55% of which show up once; about 20% is in the top ten. Each donor gave 9 to 10 milliliters of peripheral blood. This CDR3 spans 14 amino acids. The germline V gene encodes CDR1 MNHNS and CDR2 SASEGT. Trimming took off 3 bases at V and 2 bases at J, with 10 bases between the two ends. Worth noting for this clonotype: Its cognate antigen is unknown.

J is TRBJ1-1 and V is TRBV6-1; D ambiguous. The sequencing sample was made of blood. This receptor was obtained from a woman in her fifties or sixties in good health. This chain's CDR3 is CASSDLGVNTEAFF. CDR3 DNA: TGTGCCAGCAGTGATCTGGGAGTAAACACTGAAGCTTTCTTT.